Listed below are T cell receptor beta chains from one sample, sequenced in a study of beta chain features in type 1 diabetes. Some clones are missing from TCRdb's copy, which holds only in-frame ones; the method was immunoSEQ multiplex PCR. Counted here are more than 300,000 clones, roughly an eighth occurring once; the ten biggest clones make up about 0.01%. Sequencing was done on a sample of naive CD4+ T cells from blood. Receptor source: a woman in her late teens or twenties with type 1 diabetes. Both conserved end residues are part of each CDR3. D genes are given only for firm matches. Clone size, where shown, is once, few, many, or a class for clones that have expanded.

d_gene	abundance	v_gene	j_gene	CDR3aa	CDR3nt
TRBD1	-	TRBV5-4	TRBJ1-2	CASSLGGGQGGYGYTF	TGTGCCAGCAGCTTGGGGGGGGGACAGGGCGGCTATGGCTACACCTTC
TRBD2	few	TRBV19	TRBJ2-7	CASSRTSGVYEQYF	TGTGCCAGTAGTCGGACTAGCGGGGTCTACGAGCAGTACTTC
-	-	TRBV25-1	TRBJ2-3	CASSAGGSTDTQYF	TGTGCCAGCAGTGCGGGCGGGAGCACAGATACGCAGTATTTT
TRBD2	-	TRBV4-3	TRBJ2-7	CASSQETSGRHEQYF	TGCGCCAGCAGCCAAGAAACTAGCGGGAGGCACGAGCAGTACTTC
-	few	TRBV23-1	TRBJ1-2	CASSQTGNTNYGYTF	TGCGCCAGCAGTCAAACAGGCAATACTAACTATGGCTACACCTTC
TRBD1	few	TRBV5-1	TRBJ2-5	CASSTQGAETQYF	TGCGCCAGCAGCACCCAGGGGGCTGAGACCCAGTACTTC
-	few	TRBV7-8	TRBJ1-5	CASSLGRGSLQPQHF	TGTGCCAGCAGCTTAGGAAGGGGGTCGTTGCAGCCCCAGCATTTT
-	-	TRBV14	TRBJ1-2	CASSQAGSGGNGYTF	TGTGCCAGCAGCCAAGCAGGTAGCGGGGGGAATGGCTACACCTTC
-	-	TRBV4-3	TRBJ2-2	CASSPVNTGELFF	TGCGCCAGCAGCCCAGTGAACACCGGGGAGCTGTTTTTT
-	few	TRBV9	TRBJ1-6	CASSKRSSVYNSPLHF	TGTGCCAGCAGCAAAAGGAGTTCGGTCTATAATTCACCCCTCCACTTT
TRBD2	-	TRBV14	TRBJ2-7	CASSPGLAGREQYF	TGTGCCAGCAGCCCCGGACTAGCTGGTCGGGAGCAGTACTTC
-	-	TRBV7-7	TRBJ1-1	CASSLGRWNTEAFF	TGTGCTAGCAGCTTGGGCAGATGGAACACTGAAGCTTTCTTT
-	-	TRBV7-2	TRBJ2-7	CASSLRPARADEQYF	TGTGCCAGCAGCTTACGGCCCGCCAGGGCGGACGAGCAGTACTTC
TRBD1	few	TRBV2	TRBJ2-1	CASSGQGKGEQFF	TGTGCCAGCAGTGGACAGGGCAAGGGTGAGCAGTTCTTC
TRBD1	few	TRBV18	TRBJ1-6	CASNKETGWSPLHF	TGTGCCAGCAATAAGGAGACAGGGTGGTCACCCCTCCACTTT
TRBD1	-	TRBV25-1	TRBJ1-2	CASRGQGENYGYTF	TGTGCCAGCAGGGGACAGGGTGAGAACTATGGCTACACCTTC
TRBD1	-	TRBV9	TRBJ2-2	CASSGDRGTVRVTGELFF	TGTGCCAGCAGCGGGGACAGGGGTACGGTTCGGGTCACCGGGGAGCTGTTTTTT
-	few	TRBV7-9	TRBJ1-2	CASSLGAEGGYTF	TGTGCCAGCAGCTTAGGGGCAGAGGGTGGCTACACCTTC
-	few	TRBV5-4	TRBJ2-5	CASSLGARGETQYF	TGTGCCAGCAGCTTGGGTGCCAGAGGAGAGACCCAGTACTTC
TRBD1	-	TRBV5-1	TRBJ2-7	CASSPGRTGGLEQYF	TGCGCCAGCAGCCCGGGTCGGACAGGGGGACTCGAGCAGTACTTC
TRBD1	-	TRBV30	TRBJ1-5	CAWSRDSDQPQHF	TGTGCCTGGAGCCGGGACAGCGATCAGCCCCAGCATTTT
TRBD1	-	TRBV14	TRBJ1-1	CASSQTGINTEAFF	TGTGCCAGCAGCCAGACAGGGATAAACACTGAAGCTTTCTTT
TRBD1	-	TRBV4-3	TRBJ1-2	CASSSPGGTYGYTF	TGCGCCAGCAGCTCGCCAGGGGGTACCTATGGCTACACCTTC
-	few	TRBV28	TRBJ2-5	CASRPGHLGGETQYF	TGTGCCAGCAGGCCAGGACACCTGGGGGGAGAGACCCAGTACTTC
TRBD2	-	TRBV7-2	TRBJ2-1	CASSSKGLAEHYNEQFF	TGTGCCAGCAGCTCAAAGGGACTAGCGGAGCACTACAATGAGCAGTTCTTC
TRBD2	-	TRBV4-3	TRBJ2-1	CASSGTGTSRFNEQFF	TGCGCCAGCTCGGGAACCGGGACTAGTAGGTTCAATGAGCAGTTCTTC
-	-	TRBV7-9	TRBJ1-5	CASSFLAGNQPQHF	TGTGCCAGCAGCTTCTTAGCGGGCAATCAGCCCCAGCATTTT